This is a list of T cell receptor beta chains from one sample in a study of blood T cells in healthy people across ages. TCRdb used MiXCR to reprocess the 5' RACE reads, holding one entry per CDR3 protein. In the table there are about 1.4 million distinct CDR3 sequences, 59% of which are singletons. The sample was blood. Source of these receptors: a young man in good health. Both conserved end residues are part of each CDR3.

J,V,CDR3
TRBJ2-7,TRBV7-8,CVSSVVDVLYEQYF
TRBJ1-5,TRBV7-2,CASSYRQGTGSNQPQHF
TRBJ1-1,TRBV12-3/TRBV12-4,CASSPHGTGIPRRTEAFF
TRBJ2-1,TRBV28,CASSILAGGLLHEQFF
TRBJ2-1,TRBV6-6,CASSYFQDEQFF
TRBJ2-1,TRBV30,CAWTPSGVGQQFF
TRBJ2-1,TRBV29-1,CSVVGVDEQFF
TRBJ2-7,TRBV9,CASSVFSGANYEQYF
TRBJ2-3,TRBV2,CARVTGGTDTQYF
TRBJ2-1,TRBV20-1,CSAPRGSGNNEQFF
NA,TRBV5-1,CASSFRGQVQETQYF
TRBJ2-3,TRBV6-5,CASSSLAGWTDTQYF
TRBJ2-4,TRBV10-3,CAIRGDSKNIQYF
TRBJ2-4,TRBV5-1,CASRLSTSGAVWAKNIQYF
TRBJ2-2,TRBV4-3,CASSRGSGGTGELFF
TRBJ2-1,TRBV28,CASSSGGDNNYNEQFF